This TCR beta chain emerged from a study of blood T cell repertoires in COVID-19. In the study overall: There were acute and convalescent COVID-19 samples, and they came from the United States, Italy and Spain. T cells, B-cell-depleted T cells, or PBMCs supplied cDNA or gDNA.

From germline, CDR1 is LNHNV and CDR2 YYDKDF (reference sequence). V lost 0 bases and J 1 base, leaving 6 bases between the germline ends. This CDR3 has 14 residues. In the source study's methods: Reference gene primer amplification gave nucleated cell count estimates. Clones were read by immunoSEQ multiplex PCR, and TCRdb kept only the in-frame ones, dropping some. The V and J calls and clone size are taken from that table; D and trimming were inferred from the DNA. This sample has roughly 190,000 clones, with about 85% found just once. The sequencing input was peripheral blood. The origin of this receptor is a man aged 55 to 70 with active or convalescent COVID-19. The rearrangement links TRBV15 to TRBJ1-2; unclear D gene. This CDR3 is CATSRDRFNYGYTF. The CDR3 DNA is TGTGCCACCAGCAGAGACAGATTTAACTATGGCTACACCTTC.